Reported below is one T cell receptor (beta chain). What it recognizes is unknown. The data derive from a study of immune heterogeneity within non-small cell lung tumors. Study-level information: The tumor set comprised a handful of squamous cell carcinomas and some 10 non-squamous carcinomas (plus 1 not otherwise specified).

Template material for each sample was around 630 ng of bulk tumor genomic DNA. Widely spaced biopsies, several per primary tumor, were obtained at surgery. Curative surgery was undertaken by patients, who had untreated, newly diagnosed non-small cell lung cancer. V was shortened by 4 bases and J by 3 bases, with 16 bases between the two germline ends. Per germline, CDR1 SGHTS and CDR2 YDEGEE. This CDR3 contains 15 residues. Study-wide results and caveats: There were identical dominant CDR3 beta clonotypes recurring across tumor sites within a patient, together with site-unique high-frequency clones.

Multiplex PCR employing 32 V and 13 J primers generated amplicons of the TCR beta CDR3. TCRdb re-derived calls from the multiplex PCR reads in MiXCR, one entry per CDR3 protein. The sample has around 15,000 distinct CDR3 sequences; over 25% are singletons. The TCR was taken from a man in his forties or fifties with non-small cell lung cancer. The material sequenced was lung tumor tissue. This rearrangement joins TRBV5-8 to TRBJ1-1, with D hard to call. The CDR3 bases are TGTGCCAGCAGCACGGCGCGTGGGAAGGACACTGAAGCTTTCTTT. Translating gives CASSTARGKDTEAFF.